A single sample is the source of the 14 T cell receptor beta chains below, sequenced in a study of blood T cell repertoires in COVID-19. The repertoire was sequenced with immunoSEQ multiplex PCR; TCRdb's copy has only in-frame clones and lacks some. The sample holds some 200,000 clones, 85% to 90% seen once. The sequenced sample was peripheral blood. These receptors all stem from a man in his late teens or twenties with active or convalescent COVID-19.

CDR3 sequence: CASSTRRGVTGQYQETQYF. The CDR3 DNA reads as TGTGCCAGTAGTACCCGTAGAGGCGTGACAGGGCAATATCAAGAGACCCAGTACTTC. This sequence joins TRBV19 and TRBJ2-5, with 7 bases aligning to TRBD1. This CDR3 comprises 19 residues. Unmatched junction bases numbered 19, after V lost 4 bases and J lost 2 bases. The germline gives CDR1 LNHDA, CDR2 SQIVND (reference sequence).

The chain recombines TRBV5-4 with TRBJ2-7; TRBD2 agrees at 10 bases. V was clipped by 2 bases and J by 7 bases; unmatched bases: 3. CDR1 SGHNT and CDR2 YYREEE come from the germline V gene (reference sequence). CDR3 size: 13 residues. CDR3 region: CASSLTAGGEQYF. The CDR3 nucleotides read TGTGCCAGCAGCTTAACAGCGGGAGGGGAGCAGTACTTC.

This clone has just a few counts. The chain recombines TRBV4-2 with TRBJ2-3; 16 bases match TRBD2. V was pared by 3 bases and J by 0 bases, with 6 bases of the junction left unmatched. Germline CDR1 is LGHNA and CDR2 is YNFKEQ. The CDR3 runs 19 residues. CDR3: CASSQGLAGGARSTDTQYF. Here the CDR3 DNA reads TGTGCCAGCAGCCAGGGACTAGCGGGGGGGGCCCGTAGCACAGATACGCAGTATTTT.

The CDR3 bases are TGTGCCAGCAGCTTCTTAATCTACAATGAGCAGTTCTTC. The encoded protein is CASSFLIYNEQFF. The V gene is TRBV11-2, the J gene TRBJ2-1; no firm D call. Germline CDR1 is SGHAT and CDR2 is FQNNGV. The CDR3 loop spans 13 amino acids. V lost 3 bases to trimming and J lost 3 bases, with 6 bases between them.

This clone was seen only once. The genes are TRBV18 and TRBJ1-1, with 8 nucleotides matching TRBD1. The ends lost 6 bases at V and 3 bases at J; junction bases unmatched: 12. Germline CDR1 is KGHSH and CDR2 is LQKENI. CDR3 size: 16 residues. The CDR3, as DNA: TGTGCCAGCTCCGACCGGGACAGGATAAGGGACACTGAAGCTTTCTTT. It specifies CASSDRDRIRDTEAFF.

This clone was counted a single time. The CDR3 region is CASSLSVTGAYGYTF. The CDR3 DNA sequence: TGTGCCAGCAGTTTAAGCGTGACAGGGGCCTATGGCTACACCTTC. The chain has TRBV28 and TRBJ1-2; 8 positions match TRBD1. The J segment lost 4 bases and the V segment lost 2 bases, leaving 6 bases of the junction unmatched. Germline CDR1 MDHEN, CDR2 SYDVKM. The CDR3 sequence is 15 residues long.

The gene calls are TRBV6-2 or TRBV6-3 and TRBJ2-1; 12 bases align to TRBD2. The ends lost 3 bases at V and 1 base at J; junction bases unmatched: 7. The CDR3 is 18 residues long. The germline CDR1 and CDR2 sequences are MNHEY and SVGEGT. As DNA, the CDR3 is TGTGCCAGCAGTTATTCCTCTAGCGGGAGGGGGTCCTACAATGAGCAGTTCTTC. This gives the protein CASSYSSSGRGSYNEQFF.

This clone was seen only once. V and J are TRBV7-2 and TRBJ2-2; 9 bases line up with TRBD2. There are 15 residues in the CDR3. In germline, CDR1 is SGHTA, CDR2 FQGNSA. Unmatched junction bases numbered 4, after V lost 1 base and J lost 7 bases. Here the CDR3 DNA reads TGTGCCAGCAGCTTAGTAGCGGGAGTAAACGGGGAGCTGTTTTTT. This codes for CASSLVAGVNGELFF.

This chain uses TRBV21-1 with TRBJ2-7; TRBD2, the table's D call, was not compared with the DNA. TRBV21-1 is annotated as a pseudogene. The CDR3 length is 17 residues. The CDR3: CASSKAGPSGTYYEQYF. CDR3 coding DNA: TGTGCCAGCAGCAAAGCGGGGCCTAGCGGGACGTACTACGAGCAGTACTTC.

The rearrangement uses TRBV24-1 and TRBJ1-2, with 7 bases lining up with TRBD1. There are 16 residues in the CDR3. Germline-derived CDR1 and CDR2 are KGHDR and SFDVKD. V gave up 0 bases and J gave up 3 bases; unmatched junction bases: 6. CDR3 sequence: CATSDLHPGGDYGYTF. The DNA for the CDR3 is TGTGCCACCAGTGATTTGCACCCAGGGGGAGACTATGGCTACACCTTC.

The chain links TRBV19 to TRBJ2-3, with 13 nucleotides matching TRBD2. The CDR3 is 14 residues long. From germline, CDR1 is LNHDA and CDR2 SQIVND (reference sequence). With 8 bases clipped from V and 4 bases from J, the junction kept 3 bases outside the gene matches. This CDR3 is CASGTSGRADTQYF. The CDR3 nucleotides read TGTGCCAGTGGAACTAGCGGGAGGGCAGATACGCAGTATTTT.

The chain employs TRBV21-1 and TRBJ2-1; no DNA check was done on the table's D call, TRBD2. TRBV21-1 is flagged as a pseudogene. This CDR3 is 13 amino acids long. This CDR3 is CASSGGREDEQFF. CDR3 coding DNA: TGTGCCAGCAGCGGTGGGAGGGAAGATGAGCAGTTCTTC.

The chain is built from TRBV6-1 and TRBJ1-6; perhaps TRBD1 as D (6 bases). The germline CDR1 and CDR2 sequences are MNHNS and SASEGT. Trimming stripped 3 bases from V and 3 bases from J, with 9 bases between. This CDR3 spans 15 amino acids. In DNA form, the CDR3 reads TGTGCCAGCAGTGATTCGACAGGCTATAATTCACCCCTCCACTTT. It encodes CASSDSTGYNSPLHF.

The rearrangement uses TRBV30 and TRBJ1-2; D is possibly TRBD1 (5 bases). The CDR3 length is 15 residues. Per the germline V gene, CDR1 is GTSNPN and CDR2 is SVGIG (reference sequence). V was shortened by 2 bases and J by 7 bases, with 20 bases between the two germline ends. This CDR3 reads CAWSNGLTQGSGYTF. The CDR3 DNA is TGTGCCTGGAGTAACGGCCTCACTCAGGGATCTGGCTACACCTTC.